Following are 26 T cell receptor beta chains from one sample sequenced in a study of blood T cell repertoires in COVID-19. The protocol was immunoSEQ multiplex PCR, while the TCRdb copy is restricted to in-frame clones and leaves out a portion. Of just over 70,000 clones in the sample, 80% were seen once. The sample consisted of peripheral blood. Every receptor here comes from a man aged 65 to 85 who had recovered from COVID-19.

This rearrangement joins TRBV2 to TRBJ1-3, with unresolved D. The germline gives CDR1 SNHLY, CDR2 FYNNEI. CDR3 length: 11 residues. Between the trimmed V and J ends, which lost 7 bases and 2 bases, there was a span of 3 bases. This chain's CDR3 is CASTAGNTIYF. DNA of the CDR3: TGTGCCAGCACCGCTGGAAACACCATATATTTT. Complete variable domain (other parts from reference TRBV2 and TRBJ1-3): EPEVTQTPSHQVTQMGQEVILRCVPISNHLYFYWYRQILGQKVEFLVSFYNNEISEKSEIFDDQFSVERPDGSNFTLKIRSTKLEDSAMYFCASTAGNTIYFGEGSWLTVV.

This clone occurred once. The chain has TRBV19 and TRBJ1-5, with 10 positions matching TRBD1. V lost 5 bases, J lost 9 bases, and 13 bases stayed unmatched. Germline loops: CDR1 LNHDA, CDR2 SQIVND (reference sequence). This CDR3 has 16 residues. The CDR3 reads CASSPRDRGFFRPQHF. CDR3 in DNA: TGTGCCAGTAGTCCCCGGGACAGGGGTTTTTTTAGGCCCCAGCATTTT.

The chain carries TRBV12-3 or TRBV12-4 and TRBJ2-5, with no clear D. Between the trimmed V and J ends, which lost 6 bases and 5 bases, there was a span of 7 bases. The CDR3 sequence is 11 residues long. The CDR3 region has the DNA TGTGCCAGCAGAGCTGCCGAGACCCAGTACTTC. The encoded protein is CASRAAETQYF.

CDR3 region: CASRKSGDNYGYTF. The DNA of the CDR3 is TGTGCCAGCAGAAAAAGTGGAGATAACTATGGCTACACCTTC. The rearrangement joins TRBV6-5 to TRBJ1-2, with D unclear. The CDR3 sequence is 14 residues long. V was trimmed by 6 bases and J by 1 base, leaving 12 bases between them. CDR1 and CDR2 (germline): MNHEY, SVGAGI.

The chain joins TRBV5-1 to TRBJ2-7; possibly TRBD1 for D (5 bases). The CDR3 contains 14 residues. V gave up 2 bases and J gave up 3 bases, with 12 bases separating them. Looked up from germline, CDR1 is SGHRS and CDR2 is YFSETQ. The DNA for the CDR3 is TGCGCCAGCAGCTTACAGGTTCCGGGCTACGAGCAGTACTTC. This codes for CASSLQVPGYEQYF.

V and J are TRBV24-1 and TRBJ1-5; D unresolved. The CDR3 contains 13 residues. Germline V gives CDR1 KGHDR, CDR2 SFDVKD. Trimming left V 5 bases short and J 4 bases short, with 8 bases between. CDR3 sequence: CATSATGNQPQHF. The CDR3 DNA follows: TGTGCCACCAGTGCCACGGGTAATCAGCCCCAGCATTTT.

The V and J genes are TRBV5-5 and TRBJ1-4; D uncertain. Germline CDR1 reads SGHKS; CDR2 reads YYEKEE (reference sequence). V lost 2 bases and J 7 bases, leaving 12 bases between the germline ends. The CDR3 is 14 residues long. In DNA form, the CDR3 reads TGTGCCAGCAGCTTTGATGGTGGAGGTGAAAAACTGTTTTTT. Its translation is CASSFDGGGEKLFF.

The V and J genes are TRBV5-5 and TRBJ1-1; TRBD1 is a possible D gene (5 bases). Germline assignment: CDR1 SGHKS and CDR2 YYEKEE (reference sequence). V was clipped by 0 bases and J by 4 bases, with 13 bases between them. The CDR3 is 15 amino acids. The CDR3 here is CASSLAESRVTEAFF. The CDR3 DNA sequence: TGTGCCAGCAGCTTGGCGGAAAGCAGGGTCACTGAAGCTTTCTTT.

This rearrangement joins TRBV28 to TRBJ2-5, with TRBD1 matching over 10 bases. V was clipped by 1 base and J by 2 bases; unmatched bases: 4. This CDR3 spans 16 amino acids. The germline V gene encodes CDR1 MDHEN and CDR2 SYDVKM. The CDR3 DNA reads as TGTGCCAGCAGTTTATTGGGACAGGGGAGACAAGAGACCCAGTACTTC. Its protein product is CASSLLGQGRQETQYF.

The chain recombines TRBV5-4 with TRBJ2-6, with a weak D call TRBD2 (6 bases). This CDR3 has 16 residues. Trimming left V 2 bases short and J 4 bases short, with 13 bases between. CDR1 SGHNT and CDR2 YYREEE come from the germline V gene (reference sequence). The CDR3 nucleotides are TGTGCCAGCAGCTTAAAGTGGGCGGGAGGGGCCAACGTCCTGACTTTC. Amino acids: CASSLKWAGGANVLTF.

This chain links TRBV10-3 with TRBJ2-3; 8 bases align to TRBD2. With V trimmed by 5 bases and J by 2 bases, 3 bases remained unmatched. The CDR3 length is 14 residues. The germline CDR1 and CDR2 sequences are ENHRY and SYGVKD. CDR3 region: CAISPGGPTDTQYF. CDR3 nucleotide sequence: TGTGCCATCAGTCCGGGAGGGCCCACAGATACGCAGTATTTT.

V gene TRBV19 combines with J gene TRBJ1-4; 8 positions agree with TRBD1. CDR3 length equals 16 residues. Germline lookup yields CDR1 LNHDA and CDR2 SQIVND (reference sequence). Germline trimming cut 5 bases from V and 6 bases from J; bases unmatched to any gene: 11. CDR3 protein: CASSGRQGPSDEKLFF. CDR3 DNA sequence: TGTGCCAGTAGTGGAAGACAGGGGCCCTCCGATGAAAAACTGTTTTTT.

J is TRBJ2-2 and V is TRBV7-3, with 7 bases identical to TRBD1. V lost 8 bases, J lost 4 bases, and 4 bases stayed unmatched. CDR1 is SGHTA and CDR2 is FQGTGA in the germline V gene. The CDR3 runs 13 residues. The CDR3 DNA follows: TGTGCCAGCTCCAGGGACAGCACCGGGGAGCTGTTTTTT. It specifies CASSRDSTGELFF.

The chain couples TRBV18 to TRBJ1-5; D might be TRBD1 (5 bases). Germline assignment: CDR1 KGHSH and CDR2 LQKENI. The CDR3 consists of 15 residues. Between the trimmed V and J ends, which lost 3 bases and 2 bases, there was a span of 11 bases. The CDR3: CASSPGGDGNQPQHF. The CDR3 nucleotides are TGTGCCAGCTCACCGGGAGGGGACGGCAATCAGCCCCAGCATTTT.

The rearrangement links TRBV3-1 (or the pseudogene TRBV3-2) to TRBJ2-5; 11 nucleotides agree with TRBD2. Unmatched junction bases numbered 4, after V lost 3 bases and J lost 1 base. The CDR3 consists of 16 residues. Germline CDR1 LGHDT, CDR2 YNNKEL (reference sequence). The CDR3 sequence: CASSQYLAGGQETQYF. The CDR3, as DNA: TGTGCCAGCAGCCAGTATCTAGCGGGGGGCCAAGAGACCCAGTACTTC.

The chain employs TRBV18 and TRBJ2-1; 13 bases are a match to TRBD2. CDR1 and CDR2 (germline): KGHSH, LQKENI. The CDR3 spans 15 residues. V lost 6 bases to trimming and J lost 7 bases; unmatched junction nucleotides: 6. The CDR3 region is CASSPTSGGFNEQFF. CDR3 nucleotide sequence: TGTGCCAGCTCCCCGACTAGCGGGGGGTTTAATGAGCAGTTCTTC. Together with reference TRBV18 and TRBJ2-1, the CDR3 gives the full variable domain: NAGVMQNPRHLVRRRGQEARLRCSPMKGHSHVYWYRQLPEEGLKFMVYLQKENIIDESGMPKERFSAEFPKEGPSILRIQQVVRGDSAAYFCASSPTSGGFNEQFFGPGTRLTVL.

V is TRBV11-1 and J is TRBJ2-7, with 10 bases fitting TRBD1. Germline V CDR1 and CDR2: SGHAT, FQDESV (reference sequence). The V and J ends lost 6 bases and 2 bases, in that order; junction bases with no gene match: 7. The CDR3 covers 15 residues. The CDR3 loop reads CASRAGTGAPYEQYF. For the CDR3, the DNA is TGTGCCAGCAGAGCCGGGACAGGGGCTCCCTACGAGCAGTACTTC.

This chain connects TRBV5-1 to TRBJ1-5, with 7 positions matching TRBD1. Germline loops: CDR1 SGHRS, CDR2 YFSETQ. This CDR3 comprises 15 residues. V was clipped by 2 bases and J by 4 bases; unmatched bases: 6. The CDR3 reads CASSLWTGTNQPQHF. Here the CDR3 DNA reads TGCGCCAGCAGCTTATGGACAGGCACGAATCAGCCCCAGCATTTT.

V usage is TRBV28 and J usage is TRBJ2-5, with D uncertain. Germline V gene sequence: CDR1 MDHEN, CDR2 SYDVKM. Between the trimmed V and J ends, which lost 4 bases and 8 bases, there was a span of 5 bases. The CDR3 covers 10 residues. The CDR3 loop is CASSSTTQYF. CDR3 coding DNA: TGTGCCAGCAGTTCGACAACCCAGTACTTC.

The V and J genes are TRBV18 and TRBJ1-1; D ambiguous. Looked up from germline, CDR1 is KGHSH and CDR2 is LQKENI. V was shortened by 9 bases and J by 1 base, with 18 bases between the two germline ends. This CDR3 is 15 amino acids long. In DNA form, the CDR3 reads TGTGCCAGTTCTCGGGAGTCAACCGGGAACACTGAAGCTTTCTTT. Protein product: CASSRESTGNTEAFF.

The gene calls are TRBV9 and TRBJ2-2; no clear D. This CDR3 has 12 residues. CDR1 and CDR2 (germline): SGDLS, YYNGEE. V was trimmed by 7 bases and J by 6 bases, leaving 10 bases between them. CDR3 nucleotides: TGTGCCAGCCGCCGAAGCGCCGGGGAGCTGTTTTTT. It codes for CASRRSAGELFF.

The chain combines TRBV2 with TRBJ1-3; 7 bases are shared with TRBD1. The CDR3 extends over 16 amino acids. After removal of 5 bases from V and 0 bases from J, the junction contained 7 bases not matched to a gene. Looked up from germline, CDR1 is SNHLY and CDR2 is FYNNEI. Here the CDR3 reads CASSRTGMSSGNTIYF. CDR3 sequence (DNA): TGTGCCAGCAGTCGGACAGGAATGAGCTCTGGAAACACCATATATTTT.

This rearrangement joins TRBV7-2 to TRBJ1-2; 8 nucleotides agree with TRBD1. Germline V lookup: CDR1 SGHTA, CDR2 FQGNSA. The CDR3 totals 14 residues. V lost 5 bases, J lost 7 bases, and 9 bases stayed unmatched. Written as DNA, the CDR3 is TGTGCCAGCAGCGACAGCCAGGGGGCCCGTGGCTACACCTTC. Amino acid sequence: CASSDSQGARGYTF.

The chain couples TRBV30 to TRBJ2-5, with D possibly being TRBD1 (6 bases). CDR3 length equals 13 residues. Trimming took off 3 bases at V and 0 bases at J, with 8 bases between the two ends. Germline loops: CDR1 GTSNPN, CDR2 SVGIG (reference sequence). The CDR3 nucleotides read TGTGCCTGGAGCCGGGACAACCAAGAGACCCAGTACTTC. Encoded protein: CAWSRDNQETQYF.

The CDR3 here is CASSAGLRTDTQYF. The CDR3 DNA follows: TGTGCCAGCAGTGCGGGACTCCGCACAGATACGCAGTATTTT. The chain recombines TRBV7-2 with TRBJ2-3; TRBD2 might be the D (6 bases). The V and J ends lost 6 bases and 1 base respectively, with 11 bases between them. Per the germline V gene, CDR1 is SGHTA and CDR2 is FQGNSA. This CDR3 has 14 amino acids.

The chain couples TRBV6-6 to TRBJ2-5; possibly TRBD2 for D (6 bases). There are 13 residues in the CDR3. Germline CDR1 reads MNHNY; CDR2 reads SVGAGI (reference sequence). Trimming pared 5 bases from V and 2 bases from J, leaving 9 bases between. The CDR3 loop reads CASSNSGQETQYF. The CDR3 DNA follows: TGTGCCAGCAGTAACAGCGGGCAAGAGACCCAGTACTTC.